This paragraph reports one T cell receptor beta chain. Germline V lookup: CDR1 LNHNV, CDR2 YYDKDF (reference sequence). Between the trimmed V and J ends, which lost 5 bases and 4 bases, there was a span of 8 bases. The CDR3 totals 12 residues. The sample is drawn from a study of blood T cells in healthy people across ages. Study-level background: Template switching captured about one barcoded beta molecule per two T cells.

Sample-barcoded 5' priming and a J-beta primer mix drove a second PCR of roughly 7 to 11 cycles. TCRdb itself ran the 5' RACE reads through MiXCR, one entry per CDR3 protein. This sample has about 730,000 distinct CDR3 sequences, with roughly 43% found just once. The clonotype comes from a woman aged 55 to 70 in good health. V is TRBV15 and J is TRBJ1-1, with D perhaps matching TRBD1 (5 bases). The sequencing sample was made of blood. The CDR3 nucleotides are TGTGCCACCAGCTACCAGGGCACTGAAGCTTTCTTT. This codes for CATSYQGTEAFF.